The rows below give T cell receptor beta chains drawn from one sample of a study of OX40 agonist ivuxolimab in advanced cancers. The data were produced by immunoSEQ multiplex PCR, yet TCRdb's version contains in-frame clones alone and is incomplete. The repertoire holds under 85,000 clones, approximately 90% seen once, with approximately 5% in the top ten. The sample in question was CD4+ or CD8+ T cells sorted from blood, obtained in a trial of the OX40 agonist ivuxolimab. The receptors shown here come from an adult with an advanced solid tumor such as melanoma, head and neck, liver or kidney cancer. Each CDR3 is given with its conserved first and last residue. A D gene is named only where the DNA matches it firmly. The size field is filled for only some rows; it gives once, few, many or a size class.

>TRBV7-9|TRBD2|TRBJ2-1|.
CASSLAGTSGLNEQFF
TGTGCCAGCAGCTTAGCCGGGACTAGCGGCCTCAATGAGCAGTTCTTC
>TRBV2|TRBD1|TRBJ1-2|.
CATETGGAYGYTF
TGTGCCACCGAGACAGGGGGCGCTTATGGCTACACCTTC
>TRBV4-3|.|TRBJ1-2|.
CASSQVTGTANYGYTF
TGCGCCAGCAGCCAAGTAACAGGGACCGCTAACTATGGCTACACCTTC
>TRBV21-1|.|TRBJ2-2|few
CASVPRAVNTGELFF
TGTGCCAGCGTCCCCAGGGCAGTGAACACCGGGGAGCTGTTTTTT
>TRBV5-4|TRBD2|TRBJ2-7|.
CASSLGTSGRGYEQYF
TGTGCCAGCAGCTTGGGGACTAGCGGGAGAGGATACGAGCAGTACTTC
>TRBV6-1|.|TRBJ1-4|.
CASRDEYRKSEKLFF
TGTGCCAGCCGCGATGAGTACCGTAAGAGTGAAAAACTGTTTTTT
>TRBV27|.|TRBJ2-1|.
CASRTWGLNEQFF
TGTGCCAGCCGGACCTGGGGGCTCAATGAGCAGTTCTTC
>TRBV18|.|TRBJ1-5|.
CASSPGGARQPQHF
TGTGCCAGCTCACCCGGGGGGGCGCGTCAGCCCCAGCATTTT
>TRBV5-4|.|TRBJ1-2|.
CASRLPQGSGYTF
TGTGCCAGCAGACTTCCACAGGGCTCTGGCTACACCTTC
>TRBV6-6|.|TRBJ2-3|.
CASSYGSGATDTQYF
TGTGCCAGCAGTTACGGGTCAGGAGCCACAGATACGCAGTATTTT
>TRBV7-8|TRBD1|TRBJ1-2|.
CASSLSSDRSYTF
TGTGCCAGCAGCCTTTCATCGGACAGGAGCTACACCTTC
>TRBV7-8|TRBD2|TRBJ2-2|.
CASGRLANTGELFF
TGTGCCAGCGGGAGACTAGCAAACACCGGGGAGCTGTTTTTT
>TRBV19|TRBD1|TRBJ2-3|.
CASSSWDRATDTQYF
TGTGCCAGTAGTTCATGGGACAGGGCCACAGATACGCAGTATTTT
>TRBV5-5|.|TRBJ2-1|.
CASSLDVLLEFF
TGTGCCAGCAGCTTGGATGTACTACTCGAATTCTTC
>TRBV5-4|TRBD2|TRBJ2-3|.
CASSLASGLTDTQYF
TGTGCCAGCAGCTTGGCTAGCGGACTCACAGATACGCAGTATTTT
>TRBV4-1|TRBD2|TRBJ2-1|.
CASSQAGLAGVIPPFF
TGCGCCAGCAGCCAAGCCGGACTAGCGGGAGTCATACCACCGTTCTTC
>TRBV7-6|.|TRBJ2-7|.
CASSLGGRGDEQYF
TGTGCCAGCAGCTTAGGGGGTAGGGGGGACGAGCAGTACTTC
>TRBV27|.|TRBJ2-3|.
CASSFWRSSTDTQYF
TGTGCCAGCAGTTTCTGGCGGTCTAGCACAGATACGCAGTATTTT
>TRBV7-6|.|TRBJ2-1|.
CASSQLHSLEQFF
TGTGCCAGCAGCCAACTGCACAGTCTGGAGCAGTTCTTC
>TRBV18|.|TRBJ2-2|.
CASSRTRNEYSNTGELFF
TGTGCCAGCTCCAGGACTCGAAATGAGTATTCGAACACCGGGGAGCTGTTTTTT
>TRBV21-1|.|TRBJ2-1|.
CASSRGPLSYNEQFF
TGTGCCAGCTCCCGAGGTCCGCTCTCCTACAATGAGCAGTTCTTC
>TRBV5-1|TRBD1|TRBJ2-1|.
CASSSHVLGQGSNEQFF
TGCGCCAGCAGCTCCCATGTACTGGGACAGGGAAGCAATGAGCAGTTCTTC
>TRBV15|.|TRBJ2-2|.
CATSRGGGGYTGELFF
TGTGCCACCAGCAGAGGGGGGGGCGGATACACCGGGGAGCTGTTTTTT
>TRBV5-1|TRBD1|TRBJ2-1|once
CASSWVTGPSYNEQFF
TGCGCCAGCAGCTGGGTGACAGGGCCCTCCTACAATGAGCAGTTCTTC
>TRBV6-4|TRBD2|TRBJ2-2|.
CASRLAGETGELFF
TGTGCCAGCAGGCTAGCGGGAGAGACCGGGGAGCTGTTTTTT
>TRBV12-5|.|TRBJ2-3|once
CASGPMGTDTQYF
TGTGCTAGTGGACCGATGGGCACAGATACGCAGTATTTT
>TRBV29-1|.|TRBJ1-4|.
CSVEELAGEKLFF
TGCAGCGTTGAAGAATTAGCGGGGGAAAAACTGTTTTTT
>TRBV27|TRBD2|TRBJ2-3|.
CASSAATSGSRADTQYF
TGTGCCAGCAGTGCCGCCACTAGCGGGAGTAGGGCAGATACGCAGTATTTT
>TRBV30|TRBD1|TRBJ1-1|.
CAWTGDRGPNTEAFF
TGTGCCTGGACTGGGGACAGGGGCCCGAACACTGAAGCTTTCTTT
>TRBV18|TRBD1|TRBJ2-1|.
CASSLRDRDYNEQFF
TGTGCCAGCTCCCTCCGGGACAGGGATTACAATGAGCAGTTCTTC
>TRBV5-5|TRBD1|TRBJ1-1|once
CASSLRQGGTEAFF
TGTGCCAGCAGCCTCCGACAGGGCGGCACTGAAGCTTTCTTT
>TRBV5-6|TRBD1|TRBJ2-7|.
CASSLRGREQYF
TGTGCCAGCAGCTTGAGGGGGCGAGAGCAGTACTTC
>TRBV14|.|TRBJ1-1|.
CASSQQTVNTEAFF
TGTGCCAGCAGCCAACAAACAGTGAACACTGAAGCTTTCTTT
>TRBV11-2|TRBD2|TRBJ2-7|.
CASSWGGSYEQYF
TGTGCCAGCAGCTGGGGAGGGTCCTACGAGCAGTACTTC
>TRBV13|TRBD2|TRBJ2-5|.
CASRGASGRGETQYF
TGTGCCAGCAGAGGGGCTAGCGGGAGAGGAGAGACCCAGTACTTC
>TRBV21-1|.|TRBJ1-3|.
CASSSRDSGNTIYF
TGTGCCAGCAGCTCCCGGGACTCTGGAAACACCATATATTTT
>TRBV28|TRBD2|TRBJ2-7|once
CASSHPDGGRPSYEQYF
TGTGCCAGCAGTCACCCTGATGGCGGGAGGCCCTCCTACGAGCAGTACTTC
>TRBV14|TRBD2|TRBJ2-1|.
CASSQVSGLVGRGGSYNEQFF
TGTGCCAGCAGCCAAGTGTCCGGGTTAGTTGGGAGGGGCGGCTCCTACAATGAGCAGTTCTTC
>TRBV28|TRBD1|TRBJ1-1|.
CASSLKATGIVGSMNTEAFF
TGTGCCAGCAGCCTAAAAGCGACAGGGATAGTTGGTTCTATGAACACTGAAGCTTTCTTT
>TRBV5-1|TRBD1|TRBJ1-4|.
CASSPGRGRDTNEKLFF
TGCGCCAGCAGCCCGGGGAGGGGGCGCGACACTAATGAAAAACTGTTTTTT
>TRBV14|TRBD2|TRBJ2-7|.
CASSQDRPSGRNEQYF
TGTGCCAGCAGCCAAGATAGGCCTAGCGGGAGGAACGAGCAGTACTTC
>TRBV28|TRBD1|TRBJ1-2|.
CASSPGTGGYGYTF
TGTGCCAGCAGTCCCGGGACAGGGGGGTATGGCTACACCTTC
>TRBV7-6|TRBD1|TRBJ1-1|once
CASSLISTGTMNTEAFF
TGTGCCAGCAGCCTGATCTCGACAGGGACCATGAACACTGAAGCTTTCTTT
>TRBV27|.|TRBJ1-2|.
CASKGNNYGYTF
TGTGCCAGCAAGGGCAACAACTATGGCTACACCTTC
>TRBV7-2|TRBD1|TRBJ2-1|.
CASSAGTGLYNEQFF
TGTGCCAGCAGCGCAGGGACAGGGCTGTACAATGAGCAGTTCTTC
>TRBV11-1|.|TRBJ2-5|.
CASSLEGQRQETQYF
TGTGCCAGCAGCTTAGAGGGACAACGACAAGAGACCCAGTACTTC
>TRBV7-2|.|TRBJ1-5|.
CASSLGSTGNQPQHF
TGTGCCAGCAGCTTAGGTTCGACTGGTAATCAGCCCCAGCATTTT
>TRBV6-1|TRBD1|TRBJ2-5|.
CASSEYYRGADQETQYF
TGTGCCAGCAGTGAATATTACAGGGGGGCCGACCAAGAGACCCAGTACTTC
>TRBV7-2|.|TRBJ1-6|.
CASRAPGRQHSPLHF
TGTGCCAGCAGAGCCCCGGGGAGGCAGCATTCACCCCTCCACTTT
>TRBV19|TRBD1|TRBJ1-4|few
CASTGTGTRKLFF
TGTGCCAGCACCGGGACAGGGACCCGAAAACTGTTTTTT
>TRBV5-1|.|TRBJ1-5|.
CASSHSIPLTGECQPQHF
TGCGCCAGCAGCCACTCAATCCCCCTGACAGGCGAGTGTCAGCCCCAGCATTTT
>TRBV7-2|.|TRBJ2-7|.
CASSPGPGGSYEQYF
TGTGCCAGCAGCCCCGGGCCCGGGGGCTCCTACGAGCAGTACTTC
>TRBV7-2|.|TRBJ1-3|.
CASSLFRGATGNTIYF
TGTGCCAGCAGCTTATTTCGGGGCGCGACTGGAAACACCATATATTTT
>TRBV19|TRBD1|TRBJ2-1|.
CASAGQGVKFYNEQFF
TGTGCCAGTGCTGGACAGGGGGTGAAATTTTACAATGAGCAGTTCTTC
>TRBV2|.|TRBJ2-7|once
CASSGYYEQYF
TGTGCCAGCAGTGGATACTACGAGCAGTACTTC
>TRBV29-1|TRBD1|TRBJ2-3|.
CSVGGTGVGSTDTQYF
TGCAGCGTCGGGGGGACAGGGGTTGGGAGCACAGATACGCAGTATTTT
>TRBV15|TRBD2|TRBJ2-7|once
CATSRDKVSGARREQYF
TGTGCCACCAGCAGAGATAAAGTAAGCGGGGCGCGTCGCGAGCAGTACTTC
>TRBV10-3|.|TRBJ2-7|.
CAISGQTQYEQYF
TGTGCCATCTCCGGACAGACGCAATACGAGCAGTACTTC
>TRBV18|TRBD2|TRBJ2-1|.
CASSPTSGSGNEQFF
TGTGCCAGCTCACCCACTAGCGGGAGTGGCAATGAGCAGTTCTTC
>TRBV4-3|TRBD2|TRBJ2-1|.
CASSQDASGSFNEQFF
TGCGCCAGCAGCCAAGATGCTAGCGGGAGTTTTAATGAGCAGTTCTTC